This T cell receptor beta chain derives from a study of T cell responses to AZD1222 COVID-19 vaccine. Repertoires were generated with immunoSEQ multiplex PCR, while TCRdb's copy carries only in-frame clones and drops some. The sample has 140,000 or so clones, 85% to 90% seen once; the top ten hold under 3.5%. The source was peripheral blood, collected on day 0 of AZD1222 vaccination. This TCR came from an adult in good health.

The CDR3 DNA reads as TGTGCCAGTAGCCCATATAGCAATCAGCCCCAGCATTTT. The encoded protein is CASSPYSNQPQHF. This sequence joins TRBV19 and TRBJ1-5; D is unresolved. The CDR3 totals 13 residues. The germline V gene has CDR1 LNHDA and CDR2 SQIVND (reference sequence). Trimming cost V 6 bases and J 0 bases, with 6 bases left between them.